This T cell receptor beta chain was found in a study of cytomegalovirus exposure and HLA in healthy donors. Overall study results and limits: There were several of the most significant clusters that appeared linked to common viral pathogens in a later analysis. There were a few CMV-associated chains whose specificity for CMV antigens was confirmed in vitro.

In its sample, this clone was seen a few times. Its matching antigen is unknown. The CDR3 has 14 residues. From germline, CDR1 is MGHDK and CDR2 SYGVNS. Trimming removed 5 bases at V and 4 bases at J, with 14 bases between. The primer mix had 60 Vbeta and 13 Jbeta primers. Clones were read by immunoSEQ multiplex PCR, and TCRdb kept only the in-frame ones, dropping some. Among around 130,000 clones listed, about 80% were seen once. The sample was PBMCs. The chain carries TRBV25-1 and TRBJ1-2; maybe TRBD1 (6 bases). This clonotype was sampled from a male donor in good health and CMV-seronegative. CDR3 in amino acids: CASSPEGVAYGYTF. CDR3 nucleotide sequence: TGTGCCAGCAGTCCTGAGGGGGTCGCCTATGGCTACACCTTC.